This TCR beta chain was sequenced during a study of shared clonotypes between healthy human individuals. Regarding the study as a whole: Few donors limited the genetic and exposure-history diversity represented.

This clone was observed a single time. Its antigen is not identified. V shed 5 bases and J shed 8 bases, with 10 bases lying between them. The CDR3 runs to 11 residues. The germline CDR1 and CDR2 sequences are DFQATT and SNEGSKA (reference sequence). The data were produced by immunoSEQ multiplex PCR, yet TCRdb's version contains in-frame clones alone and is incomplete. The sample lists 700,000 or so clones; 55% to 75% were seen once. The source of this sequence is a woman in her 30s in good health. The sequenced sample was memory CD4+ T cells sorted from blood. Regarding subset: CD45RA-negative fraction. This chain joins TRBV20-1 and TRBJ2-4; no definite D call. The DNA of the CDR3 is TGCAGTGCTGCAGCCCCTCACATTCAGTACTTC. It yields the protein CSAAAPHIQYF.